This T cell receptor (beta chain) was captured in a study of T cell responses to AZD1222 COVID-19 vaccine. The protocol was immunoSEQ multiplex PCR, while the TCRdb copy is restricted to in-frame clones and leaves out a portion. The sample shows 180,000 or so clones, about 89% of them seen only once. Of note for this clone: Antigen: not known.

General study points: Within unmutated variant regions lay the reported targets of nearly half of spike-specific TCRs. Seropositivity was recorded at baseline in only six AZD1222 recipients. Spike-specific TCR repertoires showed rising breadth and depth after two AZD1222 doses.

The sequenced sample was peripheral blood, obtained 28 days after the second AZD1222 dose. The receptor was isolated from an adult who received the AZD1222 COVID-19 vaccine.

The CDR3 protein is CASSLGRGRYTGELFF. Here the CDR3 DNA reads TGTGCCAGCAGCTTAGGGAGGGGGCGTTACACCGGGGAGCTGTTTTTT. The chain employs TRBV11-2 and TRBJ2-2, with TRBD1 as a possible D gene (7 bases). Germline V gene lookup returns CDR1 SGHAT and CDR2 FQNNGV. The V end was cut by 1 base, the J end by 3 bases, with 12 bases between. The CDR3 extends over 16 amino acids.